This T cell receptor (beta chain) was observed in a study of T cell responses to AZD1222 COVID-19 vaccine. Study observations and caveats: Donor demographics were predominantly white British with a female majority; clonal diversity may be underestimated.

Points on this clone: What it recognizes is unknown.

The germline gives CDR1 SGHNT, CDR2 YYREEE (reference sequence). Trimming removed 3 bases from V and 7 bases from J; junction bases left unmatched: 15. This CDR3 comprises 16 residues. Method: immunoSEQ multiplex PCR; TCRdb's copy keeps in-frame clones and lacks some. The sample gives 75,000 to 95,000 clones, more than 75% of which show up once; approximately 4.5% is in the top ten. The V and J genes are TRBV5-4 and TRBJ1-2, with 7 nucleotides matching TRBD1. The source is an adult in good health. Source: peripheral blood, taken on day 0 of AZD1222 vaccination. The CDR3 is CASSSKSQGEKSGYTF. Here the CDR3 DNA reads TGTGCCAGCAGCTCAAAATCTCAGGGGGAAAAGAGTGGCTACACCTTC.